This TCR beta chain was retrieved from a study of shared clonotypes between healthy human individuals. The overall study: Per-donor plates numbered three CD4 naive, three CD4 memory, two CD8 naive and one CD8 memory. Overall study results and limits: About 5% of naive CD4 clonotypes were shared across several donors.

Authors' methods: There were no quality scores in the junction-only immunoSEQ sequences, so filtering differed. TCRdb's table, derived via immunoSEQ multiplex PCR, lists solely in-frame clones and lacks some. V and J calls and clone size follow that table, whereas D and trimming were derived from the DNA. The sample contains about 2.3 million clones, just under 95% of which appear only once. Donors were healthy HIV-negative adults without recent acute infections or vaccinations. Worth noting for this clone: Antigen unknown.

Sequencing was performed on naive CD4+ T cells from PBMCs. Specified subset: CD45RA+ positively selected. The sequence was obtained from a man between 18 and 29 years old in good health. Some clones in this sample may be carry-over from other donors' samples.

As DNA, the CDR3 is TGTGCCAGCAGTTTGGAAGGGGCAGCCGGGGAGCTGTTTTTT. Amino acids: CASSLEGAAGELFF. The gene calls are TRBV28 and TRBJ2-2, with D tentatively TRBD1 (5 bases). Per germline, CDR1 MDHEN and CDR2 SYDVKM. V lost 3 bases, J lost 6 bases, and 11 bases lay in between. This CDR3 has 14 residues.